Given below is one T cell receptor (beta chain) in context. TCRdb re-called the 5' RACE reads and gives one entry per CDR3 protein, without DNA. In total, the table holds roughly 100,000 distinct CDR3 sequences. These data come from a study of monozygotic twins with inflammatory bowel disease. Germline CDR1 is MNHNS and CDR2 is SASEGT. The CDR3 loop spans 15 amino acids. The sample comprised blood. This receptor was obtained from a human donor with ulcerative colitis or Crohn's disease, or a healthy co-twin of an affected twin (not recorded which). The V call is TRBV6-1, the J call TRBJ2-1; TCRdb's D call, TRBD1, is unchecked because there is no DNA. This CDR3 is CASTDRGDNYNEQFF.